This TCR beta chain was sequenced for a study of stem cell transplantation in POMP-related autoinflammatory disease. Study-wide findings and caveats: In patients with PRAID, every analyzed T-cell subset tended to show lower diversity and higher clonality. Unique TRB V-J gene pairings were limited in number in patients with PRAID.

As for this clone: Its antigen is as yet unknown.

The table came from immunoSEQ multiplex PCR; TCRdb's copy has only in-frame clones and leaves some out. The profile covers under 11,000 clones, with more than 85% appearing a single time and roughly half taken by the ten largest. Germline V gene sequence: CDR1 SGDLS, CDR2 YYNGEE. This CDR3 has 17 amino acids. V was cut by 3 bases and J by 2 bases, with 17 bases left in between. The specimen comprised CD8+ T cells from PBMCs, sampled before stem cell transplantation. The TCR originated in a human donor with POMP-related autoinflammation and immune dysregulation (PRAID). The genes are TRBV9 and TRBJ2-2; no clear D gene. DNA of the CDR3: TGTGCCAGCAGCGGGCAAGGGCAGATAGACAACACCGGGGAGCTGTTTTTT. Translated, it gives CASSGQGQIDNTGELFF. Combining the CDR3 with reference TRBV9 and TRBJ2-2 gives the whole variable domain DSGVTQTPKHLITATGQRVTLRCSPRSGDLSVYWYQQSLDQGLQFLIQYYNGEERAKGNILERFSAQQFPDLHSELNLSSLELGDSALYFCASSGQGQIDNTGELFFGEGSRLTVL.